This T cell receptor beta chain derives from a study of T cell responses to AZD1222 COVID-19 vaccine (dated by TCRdb to about 2021). Turning to the overall study: TCR sequencing covered 230 or so trial participants: 200 to 210 given two doses of AZD1222 and around 26 given two doses of MenACWY control vaccine. Trial participants were enrolled into age subgroups of 18-55, 56-69 and 70-plus years, which contained 148, 28 and 57 TCR-sequenced participants, respectively.

The CDR3 regions of human TCRbeta chains were analyzed by immunosequencing. The authors' pipeline ran thus. Repertoire TCRs were matched against a reference library of SARS-CoV-2-specific TCRs generated with the MIRA antigen-specificity platform. Breadth was defined as the fraction of unique TCRs that were SARS-CoV-2-associated, and depth was defined as the fraction of total T cells that were SARS-CoV-2-associated. Each spike-specific TCR was assigned to its reactive spike region and to a CD4 or CD8 class using the MIRA data. Log10-transformed breadth and depth values were compared by one-way ANOVA with Sidak's multiple comparisons tests. The source is immuneACCESS, and TCRdb retained only in-frame sequences with V and J called. Part of the clones is not carried over; for the studies checked, unresolved V genes explain less than half of this, and the remainder is unexplained. V and J calls and clone size follow that table, whereas D and trimming were derived from the DNA. The sample profile shows around 66,000 clones; around 90% of them were found once. The leading ten clones occupy 4% to 5.5% of the sample.

The cysteine opens and the phenylalanine closes a CDR3 of 14 amino acids. CDR3 DNA only is kept here, 42 bases in frame from base 1. V trim: 3 bases; J trim: 6 bases; unmatched bases: 5. CDR1 and CDR2 are drawn from the germline V gene (reference sequence): LNHDA, SQIVND. On this clone: This receptor's antigen is unknown. No per-base quality is available; no much larger clone lies one base away.

In light of the paper, this sample's time point label describes: about 28 days (+/-7) after the second vaccine dose. Reading the label with the study, this specimen's treatment or condition is: meningococcal conjugate vaccine given as trial control. Vaccinee samples came from UK trials COV001 and COV002, including a single-blind randomized controlled phase 2/3 trial of AZD1222 (ChAdOx1 nCoV-19) in healthy adults. For TCRbeta chain sequencing, PBMC samples from trial participants were taken at day 0 and at day 28 after the second dose. Points the paper makes about the study in general: Participants were mostly white British, with more females than males. The authors suggested clonal diversity may have been underestimated. The vaccine-associated CD4 TCRs covered the entire spike protein, and the dominant responses fell in regions 160-218 and 743-854. Nearly half of unique spike-specific TCRs reportedly recognized epitopes outside regions mutated in the B.1.351 and B.1.1.7 variants. After two AZD1222 doses, both the breadth and the depth of spike-specific TCRs were significantly higher than at day 0 and than in MenACWY recipients. In the small 56-69-year group, the increase in depth fell short of significance, most likely because of low power. Only five or six AZD1222 recipients were SARS-CoV-2 seropositive at baseline, limiting conclusions about previously exposed vaccinees. Because no samples from the day 14 peak response were available, repertoires could be characterized only after the peak T cell response.

The V and J segments used are TRBV19 and TRBJ1-5; TRBD1 aligns with 7 central bases. Source: peripheral blood, taken 28 days after the second dose of the MenACWY control vaccine. This sequence originates from an adult who received the MenACWY meningococcal vaccine as a control. The CDR3 reads CASSIQGEAQPQHF. The DNA sequence follows: TGTGCCAGTAGTATTCAGGGGGAGGCTCAGCCCCAGCATTTT.